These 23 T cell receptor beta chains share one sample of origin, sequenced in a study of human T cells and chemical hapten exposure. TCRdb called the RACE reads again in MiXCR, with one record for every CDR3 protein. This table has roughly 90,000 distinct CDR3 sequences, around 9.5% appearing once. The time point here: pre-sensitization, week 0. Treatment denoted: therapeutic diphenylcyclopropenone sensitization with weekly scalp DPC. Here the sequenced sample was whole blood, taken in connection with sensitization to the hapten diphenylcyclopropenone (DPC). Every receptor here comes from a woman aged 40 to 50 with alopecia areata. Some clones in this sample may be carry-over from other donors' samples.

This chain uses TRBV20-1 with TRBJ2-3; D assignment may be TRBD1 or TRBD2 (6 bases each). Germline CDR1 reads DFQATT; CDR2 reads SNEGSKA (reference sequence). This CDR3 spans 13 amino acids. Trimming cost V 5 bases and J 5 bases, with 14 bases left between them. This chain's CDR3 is CSASGGGQDTQYF. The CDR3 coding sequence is TGCAGTGCTTCAGGAGGGGGGCAAGATACGCAGTATTTT.

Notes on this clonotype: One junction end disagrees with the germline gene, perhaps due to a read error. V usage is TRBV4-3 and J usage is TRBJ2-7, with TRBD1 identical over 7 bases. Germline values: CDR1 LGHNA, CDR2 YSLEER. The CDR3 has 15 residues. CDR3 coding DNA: TGCGCCAGCAGCCTACGGACAGGAGGCTCCTACGAGCTGTACTTC. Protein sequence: CASSLRTGGSYELYF.

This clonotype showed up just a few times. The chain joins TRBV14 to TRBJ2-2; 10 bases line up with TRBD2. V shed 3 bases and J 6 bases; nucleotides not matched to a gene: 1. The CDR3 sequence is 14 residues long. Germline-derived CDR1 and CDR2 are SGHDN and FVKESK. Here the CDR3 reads CASSHGTSAGELFF. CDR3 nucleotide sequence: TGTGCCAGCAGCCATGGGACTAGCGCCGGGGAGCTGTTTTTT.

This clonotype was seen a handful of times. DNA for the CDR3: TGCGCCAGCAGCCAAGAAGGAGCTTTCTATGGCTACACCTTC. Protein: CASSQEGAFYGYTF. The chain recombines TRBV4-1 with TRBJ1-2; no firm D call. Germline V gene sequence: CDR1 MGHRA, CDR2 YSYEKL. CDR3 length equals 14 residues. Trimming cost V 0 bases and J 4 bases, with 9 bases left between them.

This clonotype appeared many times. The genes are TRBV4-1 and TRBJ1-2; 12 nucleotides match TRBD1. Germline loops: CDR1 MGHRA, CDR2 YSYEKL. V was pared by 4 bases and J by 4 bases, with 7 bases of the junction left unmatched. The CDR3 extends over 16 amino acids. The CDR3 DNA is TGCGCCAGCAGCCCTTCCGGGACAGGGGGCGGCTATGGCTACACCTTC. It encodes CASSPSGTGGGYGYTF.

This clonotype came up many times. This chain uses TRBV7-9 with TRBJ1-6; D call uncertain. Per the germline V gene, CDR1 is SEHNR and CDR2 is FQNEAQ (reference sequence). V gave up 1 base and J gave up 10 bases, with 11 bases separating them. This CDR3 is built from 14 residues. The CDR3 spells CASSLGVSNSPLHF. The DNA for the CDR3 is TGTGCCAGCAGCTTAGGTGTCTCTAACTCACCCCTCCACTTT.

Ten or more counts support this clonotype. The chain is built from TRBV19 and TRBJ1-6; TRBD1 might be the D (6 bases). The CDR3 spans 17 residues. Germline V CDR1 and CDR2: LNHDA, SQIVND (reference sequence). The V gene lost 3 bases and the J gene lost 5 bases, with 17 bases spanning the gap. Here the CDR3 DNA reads TGTGCCAGTAGTATCGGGGGCCACAGGGTAGATAATTCACCCCTCCACTTT. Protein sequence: CASSIGGHRVDNSPLHF.

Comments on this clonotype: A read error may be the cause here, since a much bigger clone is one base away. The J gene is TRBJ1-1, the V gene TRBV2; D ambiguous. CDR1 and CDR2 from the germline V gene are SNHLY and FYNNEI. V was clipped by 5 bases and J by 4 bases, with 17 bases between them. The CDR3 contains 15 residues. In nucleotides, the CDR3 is TGTGCCAGCAGTAGAAAGGCCCCCGGCGGCACTGAAGCTTTCTTT. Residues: CASSRKAPGGTEAFF.

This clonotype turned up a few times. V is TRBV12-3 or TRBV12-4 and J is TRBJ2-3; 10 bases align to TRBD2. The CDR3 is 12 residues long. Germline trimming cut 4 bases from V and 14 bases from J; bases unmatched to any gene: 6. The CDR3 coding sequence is TGTGCCAGCAGTTCCCTAGCGGGGGAGGCGTATTTT. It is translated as CASSSLAGEAYF.

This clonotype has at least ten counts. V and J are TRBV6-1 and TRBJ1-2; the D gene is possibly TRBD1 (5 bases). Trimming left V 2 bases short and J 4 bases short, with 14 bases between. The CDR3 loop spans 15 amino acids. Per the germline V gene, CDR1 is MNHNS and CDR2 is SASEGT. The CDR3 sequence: CASSEPGTHLYGYTF. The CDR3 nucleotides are TGTGCCAGCAGTGAACCAGGGACCCACCTCTATGGCTACACCTTC.

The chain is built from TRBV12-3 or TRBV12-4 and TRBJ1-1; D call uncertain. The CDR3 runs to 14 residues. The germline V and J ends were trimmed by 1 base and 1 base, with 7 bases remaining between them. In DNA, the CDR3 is TGTGCCAGCAGTTTAGTATCCTCGAACACTGAAGCTTTCTTT. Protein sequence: CASSLVSSNTEAFF.

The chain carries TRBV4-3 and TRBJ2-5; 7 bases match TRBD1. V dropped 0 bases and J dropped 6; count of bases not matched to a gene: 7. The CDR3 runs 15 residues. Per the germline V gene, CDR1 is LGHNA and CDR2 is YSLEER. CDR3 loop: CASSQEPQGQQTQYF. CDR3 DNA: TGCGCCAGCAGCCAAGAGCCACAGGGGCAGCAGACCCAGTACTTC.

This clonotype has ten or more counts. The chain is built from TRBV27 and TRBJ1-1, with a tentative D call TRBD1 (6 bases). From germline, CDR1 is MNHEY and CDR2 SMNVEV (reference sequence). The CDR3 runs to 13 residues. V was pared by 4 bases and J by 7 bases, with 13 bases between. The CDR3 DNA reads TGTGCCAGCAGTTCCTGGGGGCGCGATGAAGCTTTCTTT. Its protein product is CASSSWGRDEAFF.

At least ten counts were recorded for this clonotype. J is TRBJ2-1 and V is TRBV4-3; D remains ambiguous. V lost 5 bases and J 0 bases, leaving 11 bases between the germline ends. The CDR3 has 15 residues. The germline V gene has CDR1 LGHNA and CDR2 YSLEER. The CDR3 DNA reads TGCGCCAGCAGCTCCGGATGGAACTCCTACAATGAGCAGTTCTTC. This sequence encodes CASSSGWNSYNEQFF.

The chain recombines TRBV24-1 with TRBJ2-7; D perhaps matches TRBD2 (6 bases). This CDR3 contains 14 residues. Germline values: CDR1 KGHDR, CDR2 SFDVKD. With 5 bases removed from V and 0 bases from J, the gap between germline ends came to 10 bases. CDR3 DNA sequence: TGTGCCACCAGTGGGGACGGGAGCTCCTACGAGCAGTACTTC. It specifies CATSGDGSSYEQYF.

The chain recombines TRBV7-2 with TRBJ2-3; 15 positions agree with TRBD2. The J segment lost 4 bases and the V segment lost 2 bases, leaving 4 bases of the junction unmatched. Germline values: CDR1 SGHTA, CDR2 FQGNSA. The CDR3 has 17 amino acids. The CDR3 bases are TGTGCCAGCAGCTTATGGGGACTAGCGGGGGGCTCAGATACGCAGTATTTT. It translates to CASSLWGLAGGSDTQYF.

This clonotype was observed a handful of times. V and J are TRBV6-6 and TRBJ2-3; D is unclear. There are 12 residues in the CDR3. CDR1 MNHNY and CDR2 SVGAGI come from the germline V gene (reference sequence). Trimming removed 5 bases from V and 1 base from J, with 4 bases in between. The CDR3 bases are TGTGCCAGCAGTGGACGCACAGATACGCAGTATTTT. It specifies CASSGRTDTQYF.

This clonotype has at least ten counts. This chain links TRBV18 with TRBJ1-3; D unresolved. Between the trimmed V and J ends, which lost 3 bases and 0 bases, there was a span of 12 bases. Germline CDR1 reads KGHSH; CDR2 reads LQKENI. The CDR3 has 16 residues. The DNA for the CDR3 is TGTGCCAGCTCACCCCTGGACGGGCTCTCTGGAAACACCATATATTTT. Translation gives CASSPLDGLSGNTIYF.

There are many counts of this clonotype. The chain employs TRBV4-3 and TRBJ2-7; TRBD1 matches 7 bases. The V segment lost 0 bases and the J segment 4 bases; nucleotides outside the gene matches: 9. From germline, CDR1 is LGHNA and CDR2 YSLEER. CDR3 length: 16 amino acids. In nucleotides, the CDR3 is TGCGCCAGCAGCCAAGATGTTAGCACAGGGGATTACGAGCAGTACTTC. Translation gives CASSQDVSTGDYEQYF.

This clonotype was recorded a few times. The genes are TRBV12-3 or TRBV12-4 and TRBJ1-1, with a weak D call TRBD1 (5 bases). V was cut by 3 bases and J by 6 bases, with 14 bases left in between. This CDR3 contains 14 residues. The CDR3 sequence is CASSFGREGSEAFF. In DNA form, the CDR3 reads TGTGCCAGCAGTTTCGGCAGGGAGGGATCTGAAGCTTTCTTT.

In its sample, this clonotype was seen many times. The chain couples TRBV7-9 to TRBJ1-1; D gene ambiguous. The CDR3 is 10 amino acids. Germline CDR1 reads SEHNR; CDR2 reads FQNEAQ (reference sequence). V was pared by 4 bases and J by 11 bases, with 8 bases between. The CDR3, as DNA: TGTGCCAGCAGCTATCCTCTGGCTTTCTTT. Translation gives CASSYPLAFF.

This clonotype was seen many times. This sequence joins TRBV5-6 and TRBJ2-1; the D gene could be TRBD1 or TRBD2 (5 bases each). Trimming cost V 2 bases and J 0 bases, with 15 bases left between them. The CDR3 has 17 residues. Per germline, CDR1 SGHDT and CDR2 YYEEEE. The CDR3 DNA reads TGTGCCAGCAGCTTCGTGGGGGTCCTCAGCTCCTACAATGAGCAGTTCTTC. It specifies CASSFVGVLSSYNEQFF.

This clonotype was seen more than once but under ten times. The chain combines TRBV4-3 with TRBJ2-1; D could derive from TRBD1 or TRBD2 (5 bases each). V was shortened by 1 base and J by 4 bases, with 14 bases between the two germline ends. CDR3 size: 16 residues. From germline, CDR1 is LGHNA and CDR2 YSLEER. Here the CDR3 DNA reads TGCGCCAGCAGCCAAGTCGGGGCGCCCCTATACAATGAGCAGTTCTTC. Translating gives CASSQVGAPLYNEQFF.